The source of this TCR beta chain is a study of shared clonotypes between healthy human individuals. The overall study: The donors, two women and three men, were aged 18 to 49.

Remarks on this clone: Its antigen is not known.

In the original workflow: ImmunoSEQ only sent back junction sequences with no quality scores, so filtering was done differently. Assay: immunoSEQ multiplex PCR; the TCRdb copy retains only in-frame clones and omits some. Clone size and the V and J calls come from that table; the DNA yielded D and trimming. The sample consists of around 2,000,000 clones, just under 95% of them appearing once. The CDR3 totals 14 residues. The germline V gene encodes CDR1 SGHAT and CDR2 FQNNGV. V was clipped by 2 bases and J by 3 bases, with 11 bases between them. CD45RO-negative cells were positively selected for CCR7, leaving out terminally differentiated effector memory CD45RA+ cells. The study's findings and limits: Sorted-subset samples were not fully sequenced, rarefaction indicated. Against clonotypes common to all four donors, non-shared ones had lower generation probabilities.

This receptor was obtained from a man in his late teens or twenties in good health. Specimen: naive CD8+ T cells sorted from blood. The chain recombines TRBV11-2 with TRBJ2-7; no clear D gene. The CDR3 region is CASSLSLEDYEQYF. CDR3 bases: TGTGCCAGCAGCTTATCGCTTGAGGACTACGAGCAGTACTTC.